The 4 T cell receptor beta chains listed next were all sequenced from one sample in a study of cytomegalovirus exposure and HLA in healthy donors. Using immunoSEQ multiplex PCR, the repertoire was profiled, and TCRdb retains in-frame clones only, with some absent. Of 300,000 to 450,000 clones detected, 80% to 90% appear once; the ten largest clones hold approximately 0.86%. The sequencing input was PBMCs. The receptors stem from a woman aged 18-29 years in good health and CMV-seronegative.

This clone has just a few counts. This chain uses TRBV5-1 with TRBJ2-5, with a weak D call TRBD2 (5 bases). Trimming pared 3 bases from V and 4 bases from J, leaving 13 bases between. The CDR3 extends over 14 amino acids. Germline V gene lookup returns CDR1 SGHRS and CDR2 YFSETQ. The CDR3 sequence: CASSWAAEGETQYF. DNA of the CDR3: TGCGCCAGCAGCTGGGCAGCCGAGGGAGAGACCCAGTACTTC.

CDR3 DNA sequence: TGTGCCAGCAGTTTAGTGGGGGCTAGGGGGATGGAAAATGAGCAGTTCTTC. Its translation: CASSLVGARGMENEQFF. This sequence joins TRBV27 and TRBJ2-1, with D perhaps matching TRBD1 (6 bases). V was trimmed by 2 bases and J by 7 bases, leaving 21 bases between them. Germline lookup yields CDR1 MNHEY and CDR2 SMNVEV (reference sequence). The CDR3 contains 17 residues.

This clone appeared a few times. The chain employs TRBV4-2 and TRBJ1-5; the D gene is possibly TRBD1 (5 bases). Germline V gives CDR1 LGHNA, CDR2 YNFKEQ. Deletions cut 0 bases from V and 11 bases from J, with 11 bases between. There are 13 residues in the CDR3. CDR3 residues: CASSQDARQSQHF. For the CDR3, the DNA is TGTGCCAGCAGCCAAGATGCGCGACAGTCCCAGCATTTT.

The chain employs TRBV7-8 and TRBJ1-6, with a weak D call TRBD1 (6 bases). CDR1 is SGHVS, CDR2 FQNEAQ, per germline. The CDR3 spans 17 residues. V lost 5 bases and J 2 bases, leaving 16 bases between the germline ends. The CDR3 DNA sequence: TGTGCCAGCAGCATCCGCGGGGGGCCCGCCTATAATTCACCCCTCCACTTT. Amino acid sequence: CASSIRGGPAYNSPLHF.